Shown below are 28 T cell receptor beta chains from a single sample sequenced in a study of blood T cell repertoires in COVID-19. Sequencing used immunoSEQ multiplex PCR; TCRdb keeps in-frame clones, though not all of them. Of 370,000 or so clones in the sample, roughly 80% were seen once. The sample taken for sequencing was peripheral blood. These receptor sequences come from a human donor with acute or convalescent COVID-19. The donor label of this sample is uncertain.

The chain employs TRBV28 and TRBJ1-2; tentatively, D is TRBD1 (5 bases). The CDR3 consists of 15 residues. Deletions cut 2 bases from V and 1 base from J, with 11 bases between. CDR1 and CDR2 from the germline V gene are MDHEN and SYDVKM. This CDR3 is CASSLGGRINYGYTF. CDR3 bases: TGTGCCAGCAGTTTAGGGGGGAGAATTAACTATGGCTACACCTTC.

This sequence joins TRBV9 and TRBJ2-7; 8 bases are shared with TRBD2. CDR3 size: 20 residues. V lost 3 bases to trimming and J lost 5 bases; unmatched junction nucleotides: 25. Germline CDR1 reads SGDLS; CDR2 reads YYNGEE. CDR3 bases: TGTGCCAGCAGCGCGGGGGGGCGGACCCGGCGGAGGGGAAGGTGGAACGAGCAGTACTTC. This sequence encodes CASSAGGRTRRRGRWNEQYF.

The chain links TRBV15 to TRBJ2-1, with D tentatively TRBD2 (5 bases). The CDR3 is 15 residues long. Between the trimmed V and J ends, which lost 6 bases and 7 bases, there was a span of 19 bases. CDR1 and CDR2 (germline): LNHNV, YYDKDF (reference sequence). In DNA form, the CDR3 reads TGTGCCACCAGGGCTGAGCGGAGCGCCTTTAATGAGCAGTTCTTC. Its protein product is CATRAERSAFNEQFF.

The chain couples TRBV11-3 to TRBJ1-6; maybe TRBD1 (6 bases). Germline CDR1 is SGHNT and CDR2 is YENEEA. This CDR3 spans 18 amino acids. The ends were cut back, 5 bases at V and 0 bases at J, with 17 bases in the middle. CDR3 residues: CASSPRQVVHSYNSPLHF. The CDR3, as DNA: TGTGCCAGCAGCCCAAGACAGGTAGTACACTCCTATAATTCACCCCTCCACTTT.

This clone was seen a handful of times. The rearrangement uses TRBV27 and TRBJ2-3, with TRBD2 as a possible D gene (6 bases). V was clipped by 5 bases and J by 0 bases, with 15 bases between them. Per the germline V gene, CDR1 is MNHEY and CDR2 is SMNVEV (reference sequence). The CDR3 runs to 16 residues. The CDR3 DNA follows: TGTGCCAGCAGTCTTCGGGGGTTTGGTAGCACAGATACGCAGTATTTT. Translation: CASSLRGFGSTDTQYF.

This chain connects TRBV30 to TRBJ1-2, with TRBD1 matching 8 bases. Germline V gives CDR1 GTSNPN, CDR2 SVGIG (reference sequence). Trimming cost V 5 bases and J 4 bases; bases outside gene matches: 12. The length of the CDR3 is 15 residues. The CDR3 sequence: CAWHTPGQGGYGYTF. The CDR3 bases are TGTGCCTGGCATACGCCTGGACAGGGTGGCTATGGCTACACCTTC.

This chain joins TRBV20-1 and TRBJ2-7, with 7 bases that match TRBD2. The V and J ends lost 5 bases and 6 bases, in that order; junction bases with no gene match: 4. Per germline, CDR1 DFQATT and CDR2 SNEGSKA (reference sequence). The CDR3 runs 11 residues. The DNA of the CDR3 is TGCAGTGCTCGCGGGGGACTCGAGCAGTACTTC. Its protein product is CSARGGLEQYF.

This clone was seen a handful of times. The chain employs TRBV5-1 and TRBJ1-2; TRBD1 matches 10 bases. CDR1 is SGHRS, CDR2 YFSETQ, per germline. CDR3 length: 14 residues. The trim removed 0 bases at V and 8 bases at J, leaving 4 bases unmatched. The CDR3: CASSLGDRGQGYTF. DNA of the CDR3: TGCGCCAGCAGCTTGGGAGACAGGGGGCAAGGCTACACCTTC.

The CDR3 region is CASSPDRAVTGELFF. CDR3 DNA sequence: TGCGCCAGCAGCCCCGACAGGGCGGTCACCGGGGAGCTGTTTTTT. This chain joins TRBV5-1 and TRBJ2-2; 7 bases agree with TRBD1. V lost 4 bases to trimming and J lost 4 bases; unmatched junction nucleotides: 7. The CDR3 runs to 15 residues. In germline, CDR1 is SGHRS, CDR2 YFSETQ.

The chain couples TRBV14 to TRBJ2-5; D is unresolved. V was trimmed by 4 bases and J by 1 base, leaving 13 bases between them. The CDR3 sequence is 15 residues long. The germline gives CDR1 SGHDN, CDR2 FVKESK. CDR3 in DNA: TGTGCCAGCAGCCGAGTCAGAGGTGTCCAAGAGACCCAGTACTTC. Its protein is CASSRVRGVQETQYF.

The J gene is TRBJ2-3, the V gene TRBV5-1; TRBD2 matches 8 bases. This CDR3 is 15 amino acids long. V shed 5 bases, J shed 2 bases, and the junction held 7 bases outside the gene matches. Germline CDR1 reads SGHRS; CDR2 reads YFSETQ. CDR3 amino acids: CASSLQAGATDTQYF. The CDR3 bases are TGCGCCAGCAGTCTTCAAGCGGGGGCCACAGATACGCAGTATTTT.

The chain is built from TRBV29-1 and TRBJ1-4; 7 nucleotides match TRBD1. V trimming: 4 bases; J trimming: 2 bases; junction bases outside the gene matches: 10. The CDR3 covers 16 residues. The germline gives CDR1 SQVTM, CDR2 ANQGSEA. The CDR3 bases are TGCAGCGTTGTGACAGGGAAAGGGTCGACTAATGAAAAACTGTTTTTT. Its protein is CSVVTGKGSTNEKLFF.

This chain joins TRBV2 and TRBJ2-1, with 7 bases aligning to TRBD2. Germline CDR1 SNHLY, CDR2 FYNNEI. This CDR3 is 16 amino acids long. V shed 5 bases and J 4 bases; nucleotides not matched to a gene: 11. The CDR3 DNA sequence: TGTGCCAGCAGTTCTCTCTTAGCGGGTACATACAATGAGCAGTTCTTC. Amino acids: CASSSLLAGTYNEQFF.

V and J are TRBV18 and TRBJ1-1, with no clear D. CDR1 and CDR2 (germline): KGHSH, LQKENI. V was pared by 2 bases and J by 1 base, with 8 bases between. This CDR3 has 14 residues. CDR3 sequence reads: CASSPSAKNTEAFF. DNA of the CDR3: TGTGCCAGCTCACCATCAGCGAAGAACACTGAAGCTTTCTTT.

This chain uses TRBV5-1 with TRBJ2-2, with 10 positions matching TRBD2. Germline V CDR1 and CDR2: SGHRS, YFSETQ. The CDR3 has 15 residues. Trimming cost V 4 bases and J 6 bases; bases outside gene matches: 6. The CDR3 region is CASSPTSGIPGELFF. In nucleotides, the CDR3 is TGCGCCAGCAGCCCCACTAGCGGGATCCCCGGGGAGCTGTTTTTT.

The gene calls are TRBV27 and TRBJ2-7, with D possibly matching TRBD1 (7 bases). Germline V CDR1 and CDR2: MNHEY, SMNVEV (reference sequence). V gave up 5 bases and J gave up 3 bases, with 17 bases separating them. The CDR3 extends over 15 amino acids. CDR3 sequence reads: CASSPTRQGGYEQYF. CDR3 nucleotide sequence: TGTGCCAGCAGTCCCACCCGGCAGGGGGGCTACGAGCAGTACTTC.

Concerning this clone: Other DNA variants within this sample encode the same CDR3. This sequence joins TRBV2 and TRBJ2-1; no clear D. Germline-derived CDR1 and CDR2 are SNHLY and FYNNEI. Between the trimmed V and J ends, which lost 7 bases and 4 bases, there was a span of 5 bases. The CDR3 is 11 amino acids. The chain's CDR3 is CASTLYNEQFF. The CDR3 bases are TGTGCCAGCACTCTTTACAATGAGCAGTTCTTC.

The chain joins TRBV4-2 to TRBJ2-7, with 10 positions matching TRBD2. Germline V gene sequence: CDR1 LGHNA, CDR2 YNFKEQ. V dropped 1 base and J dropped 1; count of bases not matched to a gene: 4. The CDR3 runs to 16 residues. In DNA, the CDR3 is TGTGCCAGCAGCCAAGGAGCGGGAGGGGGATCCTACGAGCAGTACTTC. Amino acid sequence: CASSQGAGGGSYEQYF.

The J gene is TRBJ1-4, the V gene TRBV30, with D maybe TRBD1 (6 bases). From germline, CDR1 is GTSNPN and CDR2 SVGIG (reference sequence). CDR3 length equals 14 residues. Deletions cut 2 bases from V and 4 bases from J, with 11 bases between. CDR3 amino acids: CAWSWGRVNEKLFF. CDR3 sequence (DNA): TGTGCCTGGAGTTGGGGGCGGGTTAATGAAAAACTGTTTTTT.

This clone was seen many times. Other nucleotide sequences in the sample specify the same CDR3. This chain joins TRBV5-1 and TRBJ1-4; D remains ambiguous. The germline V and J ends were trimmed by 4 bases and 5 bases, with 12 bases remaining between them. The CDR3 contains 14 residues. Germline V gives CDR1 SGHRS, CDR2 YFSETQ. The CDR3 DNA follows: TGCGCCAGCAGCCTGACCGGGAACAATGAAAAACTGTTTTTT. It specifies CASSLTGNNEKLFF.

The rearrangement joins TRBV27 to TRBJ2-7; a possible D gene is TRBD1 (5 bases). The V end lost 7 bases, the J end lost 3 bases, and 10 bases lay between the germline ends. The CDR3 runs to 12 residues. The germline gives CDR1 MNHEY, CDR2 SMNVEV (reference sequence). The CDR3 DNA sequence: TGTGCCAGCACCGAAGGGGTCTACGAGCAGTACTTC. The encoded protein is CASTEGVYEQYF.

This clone was counted only a few times. DNA for the CDR3: TGTGCCAGCAGTCCGGGGACTAGAGTTTACAATGAGCAGTTCTTC. It translates to CASSPGTRVYNEQFF. The chain has TRBV6-5 and TRBJ2-1; 8 bases align to TRBD2. The ends lost 5 bases at V and 4 bases at J; junction bases unmatched: 7. The CDR3 loop spans 15 amino acids. Germline V gene data show CDR1 as MNHEY and CDR2 as SVGAGI.

The CDR3 DNA sequence: TGTGCCAGCAGTGAGGCAGGGTTCGGCACAGATACGCAGTATTTT. Amino acids: CASSEAGFGTDTQYF. This chain links TRBV2 with TRBJ2-3; TRBD1 is a possible D gene (5 bases). V shed 3 bases and J shed 1 base, with 11 bases lying between them. Germline CDR1 is SNHLY and CDR2 is FYNNEI. CDR3 length: 15 residues.

This chain links TRBV5-1 with TRBJ2-3; D is unresolved. The germline gives CDR1 SGHRS, CDR2 YFSETQ. Trimming left V 4 bases short and J 0 bases short, with 12 bases between. The CDR3 sequence is 15 residues long. The CDR3 coding sequence is TGCGCCAGCAGCCCCTCTTTAGCAAGCACAGATACGCAGTATTTT. Encoded protein: CASSPSLASTDTQYF.

J is TRBJ2-2 and V is TRBV18; 12 bases fit TRBD2. The length of the CDR3 is 17 residues. From germline, CDR1 is KGHSH and CDR2 LQKENI. Unmatched junction bases numbered 6, after V lost 3 bases and J lost 4 bases. The CDR3 DNA is TGTGCCAGCTCACCCTATCGGACTAGCGGGACCACCGGGGAGCTGTTTTTT. Translating gives CASSPYRTSGTTGELFF.

The J gene is TRBJ2-1, the V gene TRBV7-9; 7 bases match TRBD2. V dropped 5 bases and J dropped 3; count of bases not matched to a gene: 7. The CDR3 is 15 residues long. Germline CDR1 reads SEHNR; CDR2 reads FQNEAQ (reference sequence). CDR3 sequence reads: CASSPRWGGYNEQFF. CDR3 in DNA: TGTGCCAGCAGCCCCCGGTGGGGGGGCTACAATGAGCAGTTCTTC.

A single count supports this clone. J is TRBJ1-3 and V is TRBV30; D is unresolved. With 2 bases removed from V and 4 bases from J, the gap between germline ends came to 6 bases. The CDR3 covers 12 residues. CDR1 is GTSNPN, CDR2 SVGIG, per germline (reference sequence). CDR3 amino acids: CAWSLQGNTIYF. The CDR3, as DNA: TGTGCCTGGAGTCTCCAGGGAAACACCATATATTTT. The variable domain in full, with the rest retrieved from reference TRBV30 and TRBJ1-3, is SQTIHQWPATLVQPVGSPLSLECTVEGTSNPNLYWYRQAAGRGLQLLFYSVGIGQISSEVPQNLSASRPQDRQFILSSKKLLLSDSGFYLCAWSLQGNTIYFGEGSWLTVV.

V usage is TRBV12-3 or TRBV12-4 and J usage is TRBJ1-3; D not certain. Trimming removed 6 bases at V and 0 bases at J, with 6 bases between. The CDR3 covers 13 residues. The CDR3, as DNA: TGTGCCAGCAGGCAGTACTCTGGAAACACCATATATTTT. Encoded protein: CASRQYSGNTIYF.